A single sample is the source of the 22 T cell receptor beta chains below, sequenced in a study of neurological immune-mediated disorders. TCRdb reanalysed the 5' RACE reads using MiXCR and keeps one entry per CDR3 protein. This sample yields about 14,000 distinct CDR3 sequences, of which 13% are seen a single time; more than 35% belongs to the top ten. The specimen sequenced was CD8+ T cells from blood. The receptors were gathered from a female donor with HTLV-1-associated myelopathy (HAM/TSP).

This clonotype was recorded at least ten times. The J gene is TRBJ2-3, the V gene TRBV15; D not resolved. The V and J ends lost 4 bases and 3 bases respectively, with 20 bases between them. Germline CDR1 is LNHNV and CDR2 is YYDKDF (reference sequence). This CDR3 is 17 amino acids long. Written as DNA, the CDR3 is TGTGCCACCAGCATTAAGCCAGCAGTCTACGGTACAGATACGCAGTATTTT. Translated: CATSIKPAVYGTDTQYF.

Many counts were recorded for this clonotype. The rearrangement uses TRBV7-9 and TRBJ2-7, with D perhaps TRBD2 (6 bases). Germline V gene sequence: CDR1 SEHNR, CDR2 FQNEAQ (reference sequence). The CDR3 has 13 residues. V was shortened by 0 bases and J by 5 bases, with 8 bases between the two germline ends. CDR3 DNA: TGTGCCAGCAGCTTAGCGGGGGAGGACGAGCAGTACTTC. This encodes CASSLAGEDEQYF.

This clonotype was counted ten times or more. The genes are TRBV29-1 and TRBJ2-1; 7 bases align to TRBD2. Trimming took 7 bases from V and 4 from J; bases not matched to a gene: 13. CDR3 length: 15 residues. CDR1 is SQVTM and CDR2 is ANQGSEA in the germline V gene. CDR3 DNA sequence: TGCAGCGCGGGAGAGCGGGGCCGTTTTTACAATGAGCAGTTCTTC. This gives the protein CSAGERGRFYNEQFF.

In its sample, this clonotype was seen many times. The chain has TRBV5-1 and TRBJ2-1, with 9 bases that match TRBD2. In germline, CDR1 is SGHRS, CDR2 YFSETQ. V dropped 6 bases and J dropped 3; count of bases not matched to a gene: 4. This CDR3 has 14 amino acids. The CDR3 nucleotides read TGCGCCAGCACCTTTAGCGGGGGCTACAATGAGCAGTTCTTC. It specifies CASTFSGGYNEQFF.

This clonotype was observed at least ten times. The chain uses TRBV7-8 and TRBJ1-1; D remains unclear. The V end was cut by 1 base, the J end by 0 bases, with 9 bases between. The length of the CDR3 is 15 residues. Germline assignment: CDR1 SGHVS and CDR2 FQNEAQ. In nucleotides, the CDR3 is TGTGCCAGCAGCTTAGAAGCGGACTTGAACACTGAAGCTTTCTTT. Its translation is CASSLEADLNTEAFF. Supplemented by reference TRBV7-8 and TRBJ1-1, the full variable domain reads GAGVSQSPRYKVAKRGQDVALRCDPISGHVSLFWYQQALGQGPEFLTYFQNEAQLDKSGLPSDRFFAERPEGSVSTLKIQRTQQEDSAVYLCASSLEADLNTEAFFGQGTRLTVV.

This clonotype was seen many times. The chain recombines TRBV5-5 with TRBJ2-7, with 9 bases matching TRBD1. V shed 4 bases and J 2 bases; nucleotides not matched to a gene: 7. CDR1 is SGHKS and CDR2 is YYEKEE in the germline V gene (reference sequence). This CDR3 comprises 15 residues. The CDR3 is CASSLGDRAPYEQYF. The CDR3 DNA sequence: TGTGCCAGCAGCCTGGGGGACAGGGCCCCCTACGAGCAGTACTTC.

The table lists this clonotype with many counts. The chain carries TRBV4-3 and TRBJ2-7; the match to TRBD1 covers 11 bases. The germline V gene has CDR1 LGHNA and CDR2 YSLEER. The V segment lost 0 bases and the J segment 3 bases; nucleotides outside the gene matches: 4. The CDR3 covers 16 residues. The CDR3 here is CASSQDSGTGGYEQYF. The CDR3, as DNA: TGCGCCAGCAGCCAAGATTCAGGGACAGGGGGCTACGAGCAGTACTTC.

This clonotype was detected ten times or more. The chain employs TRBV20-1 and TRBJ1-5, with 12 bases lining up with TRBD1. V shed 6 bases and J 9 bases; nucleotides not matched to a gene: 6. The CDR3 length is 13 residues. Germline lookup yields CDR1 DFQATT and CDR2 SNEGSKA (reference sequence). For the CDR3, the DNA is TGCAGTGCGATCCGGGACAGGGGGCCGCCCCAGCATTTT. Amino acids: CSAIRDRGPPQHF.

This clonotype was counted many times. The chain couples TRBV7-2 to TRBJ1-1; D remains unclear. Germline values: CDR1 SGHTA, CDR2 FQGNSA. This CDR3 comprises 14 residues. The V gene lost 5 bases and the J gene lost 4 bases, with 14 bases spanning the gap. The CDR3 nucleotides read TGTGCCAGCAGCGATAGCTCCCCCCCCACTGAAGCTTTCTTT. It is translated as CASSDSSPPTEAFF.

The V call is TRBV7-4, the J call TRBJ1-5; TRBD1 is a possible D gene (5 bases). The CDR3 runs 15 residues. V was clipped by 9 bases and J by 2 bases, with 17 bases between them. Germline lookup yields CDR1 SGHVT and CDR2 SQSDAQ. The CDR3 bases are TGTGCCAGTAGCCTGTGCGGGACGTGCAATCAGCCCCAGCATTTT. It yields the protein CASSLCGTCNQPQHF.

V is TRBV29-1 and J is TRBJ2-7, with 12 bases aligning to TRBD1. From germline, CDR1 is SQVTM and CDR2 ANQGSEA. With V trimmed by 7 bases and J by 5 bases, 6 bases remained unmatched. CDR3 size: 13 residues. CDR3 coding DNA: TGCAGCGGCGCCGGGACAGGGGGCCACGAGCAGTACTTC. It codes for CSGAGTGGHEQYF.

This clonotype was seen many times. The rearrangement uses TRBV28 and TRBJ2-1; a possible D gene is TRBD2 (7 bases). The CDR3 contains 14 residues. Germline-derived CDR1 and CDR2 are MDHEN and SYDVKM. Trimming removed 4 bases at V and 4 bases at J, with 11 bases between. CDR3 amino acids: CASSWRGGYNEQFF. DNA of the CDR3: TGTGCCAGCAGTTGGAGGGGGGGATACAATGAGCAGTTCTTC.

There are many counts of this clonotype. V gene TRBV7-9 combines with J gene TRBJ2-1; no firm D call. CDR1 and CDR2 (germline): SEHNR, FQNEAQ (reference sequence). The CDR3 is 14 amino acids. The germline V and J ends were trimmed by 0 bases and 6 bases, with 9 bases remaining between them. CDR3 sequence: CASSLALRSNEQFF. CDR3 coding DNA: TGTGCCAGCAGCTTAGCGTTAAGGAGCAATGAGCAGTTCTTC.

This clonotype was counted at least ten times. The CDR3 sequence: CASSLAGVSSPNTGELFF. The CDR3 region has the DNA TGTGCCAGCAGCTTGGCGGGCGTGAGCAGTCCGAACACCGGGGAGCTGTTTTTT. This sequence joins TRBV5-6 and TRBJ2-2, with no clear D. V shed 0 bases and J shed 0 bases, with 15 bases lying between them. In germline, CDR1 is SGHDT, CDR2 YYEEEE. The CDR3 has 18 residues. The full variable domain, in which reference TRBV5-6 and TRBJ2-2 provide the parts outside the CDR3, is DAGVTQSPTHLIKTRGQQVTLRCSPKSGHDTVSWYQQALGQGPQFIFQYYEEEERQRGNFPDRFSGHQFPNYSSELNVNALLLGDSALYLCASSLAGVSSPNTGELFFGEGSRLTVL.

This clonotype was counted many times. The chain uses TRBV7-3 and TRBJ2-3, with TRBD2 as a possible D gene (5 bases). The CDR3 is 14 residues long. V lost 5 bases to trimming and J lost 1 base, with 10 bases between them. Germline values: CDR1 SGHTA, CDR2 FQGTGA. This chain's CDR3 is CASSAGLGTDTQYF. In DNA form, the CDR3 reads TGTGCCAGCAGCGCGGGCCTAGGCACAGATACGCAGTATTTT.

This clonotype was detected a few times. The J gene is TRBJ2-2, the V gene TRBV6-2 or TRBV6-3; maybe TRBD2 (5 bases). The CDR3 is 18 residues long. V gave up 5 bases and J gave up 3 bases, with 22 bases separating them. Germline CDR1 reads MNHEY; CDR2 reads SVGEGT. In DNA, the CDR3 is TGTGCCAGCAGTCAGAGGGAGAGGTCTTCTGGGGACACCGGGGAGCTGTTTTTT. Its protein product is CASSQRERSSGDTGELFF.

This clonotype was seen ten or more times. The genes are TRBV4-1 and TRBJ2-7; D possibly corresponds to TRBD2 (5 bases). The CDR3 covers 14 residues. V lost 5 bases and J lost 2, with 13 bases in between. From germline, CDR1 is MGHRA and CDR2 YSYEKL. Here the CDR3 reads CASSYAAGPYEQYF. The CDR3 region has the DNA TGCGCCAGCAGCTACGCGGCGGGCCCCTACGAGCAGTACTTC.

This clonotype was seen repeatedly, ten times or more. This chain links TRBV24-1 with TRBJ1-2; no clear D. V was cut by 4 bases and J by 1 base, with 6 bases left in between. In germline, CDR1 is KGHDR, CDR2 SFDVKD. The CDR3 has 13 residues. This CDR3 is CATSDRSNYGYTF. The DNA of the CDR3 is TGTGCCACCAGTGACAGGAGTAACTATGGCTACACCTTC.

This clonotype was seen ten or more times. The chain is built from TRBV11-3 and TRBJ1-2, with D maybe TRBD1 (5 bases). The CDR3 spans 14 residues. V shed 4 bases and J shed 6 bases, with 15 bases lying between them. From germline, CDR1 is SGHNT and CDR2 YENEEA. CDR3 amino acids: CASSSDGTGDGYTF. The CDR3 region has the DNA TGTGCCAGCAGCTCCGACGGGACGGGTGATGGCTACACCTTC.

This clonotype was found once. The chain employs TRBV7-8 and TRBJ2-7, with D unclear. Trimming shortened V by 1 base and J by 8 bases, and 12 bases separated the two germline ends. Germline assignment: CDR1 SGHVS and CDR2 FQNEAQ. This CDR3 comprises 13 residues. CDR3 sequence: CASSLDWISKQYF. The CDR3 region has the DNA TGTGCCAGCAGCTTAGATTGGATATCCAAGCAGTACTTC.

There are many counts of this clonotype. The chain carries TRBV2 and TRBJ2-3, with 9 bases that match TRBD2. Germline CDR1 and CDR2: SNHLY and FYNNEI. This CDR3 contains 16 residues. The V gene end was trimmed by 6 bases and the J gene end by 6 bases; junction bases not matched to a gene: 13. The CDR3 region has the DNA TGTGCCAGCAGACCCCCCGGGCGGGAGGGTTGGGATACGCAGTATTTT. Translation: CASRPPGREGWDTQYF.

This clonotype has at least ten counts. The genes are TRBV4-1 and TRBJ1-2; 9 nucleotides align to TRBD1. The length of the CDR3 is 15 residues. The V segment lost 1 base and the J segment 4 bases; nucleotides outside the gene matches: 4. Germline loops: CDR1 MGHRA, CDR2 YSYEKL. CDR3: CASSQGGDRVYGYTF. CDR3 DNA sequence: TGCGCCAGCAGCCAAGGTGGGGACAGGGTCTATGGCTACACCTTC.